The 20 T cell receptor beta chains below come from one sample, sequenced in a study of beta chain features in type 1 diabetes. Reverse transcribing all isolated RNA meant expressed TCRB transcripts were sequenced. TCRdb's table, derived via immunoSEQ multiplex PCR, lists solely in-frame clones and lacks some. The table shows about 650,000 clones, with over 10% occurring only once. General study findings and limits: People with Type 1 diabetes carried modestly yet significantly shorter TCRB CDR3s in all four CD4+ subsets.

These receptors have no known antigen. The source material was naive CD4+ T cells from blood. All receptors derive from a man in his thirties or forties with type 1 diabetes.

The chain links TRBV2 to TRBJ1-6; TRBD1 might be the D (5 bases). CDR3 length: 16 residues. In germline, CDR1 is SNHLY, CDR2 FYNNEI. V dropped 5 bases and J dropped 4 bases, with 15 bases sitting between them. The CDR3 region is CASSRGDRGYNSPLHF. CDR3 coding DNA: TGTGCCAGCAGTCGGGGTGATAGGGGTTATAATTCACCCCTCCACTTT. The complete variable domain, with remaining parts taken from reference TRBV2 and TRBJ1-6, reads EPEVTQTPSHQVTQMGQEVILRCVPISNHLYFYWYRQILGQKVEFLVSFYNNEISEKSEIFDDQFSVERPDGSNFTLKIRSTKLEDSAMYFCASSRGDRGYNSPLHFGNGTRLTVT.

Only a few counts were recorded for this clone. The rearrangement links TRBV29-1 to TRBJ1-2; TRBD1 matches at 7 bases. Germline loops: CDR1 SQVTM, CDR2 ANQGSEA. This CDR3 spans 15 amino acids. The junction had 10 bases not matched to a gene; V was cut back by 0 bases and J by 6 bases. The CDR3 DNA follows: TGCAGCGTTGAAGATGAGAGCAGGGGGTTGGATGGCTACACCTTC. Protein sequence: CSVEDESRGLDGYTF.

This clone has a handful of counts. The same CDR3 can be traced to other DNA sequences in this sample. The V gene is TRBV9, the J gene TRBJ2-3; D is unresolved. Trimming pared 0 bases from V and 3 bases from J, leaving 5 bases between. This CDR3 is 13 amino acids long. CDR1 and CDR2 from the germline V gene are SGDLS and YYNGEE. This chain's CDR3 is CASSVVRTDTQYF. The DNA of the CDR3 is TGTGCCAGCAGCGTAGTACGAACAGATACGCAGTATTTT.

This clone came up a few times. The rearrangement joins TRBV11-3 to TRBJ2-3; D tentatively fits TRBD1 or TRBD2 (5 bases each). The germline V and J ends were trimmed by 3 bases and 0 bases, with 10 bases remaining between them. Germline-derived CDR1 and CDR2 are SGHNT and YENEEA. The CDR3 extends over 15 amino acids. In DNA form, the CDR3 reads TGTGCCAGCAGCTTCCGGGACGGGAGCACAGATACGCAGTATTTT. It specifies CASSFRDGSTDTQYF. Supplemented by reference TRBV11-3 and TRBJ2-3, the full variable domain reads EAGVVQSPRYKIIEKKQPVAFWCNPISGHNTLYWYLQNLGQGPELLIRYENEEAVDDSQLPKDRFSAERLKGVDSTLKIQPAELGDSAVYLCASSFRDGSTDTQYFGPGTRLTVL.

The DNA of the CDR3 is TGTGCCAGCAGCTTAGGACAGTTCGGTCAGCCCCAGCATTTT. It yields the protein CASSLGQFGQPQHF. The chain uses TRBV13 and TRBJ1-5; D call uncertain. The germline V gene encodes CDR1 PRHDT and CDR2 FYEKMQ (reference sequence). V shed 0 bases and J shed 6 bases, with 9 bases lying between them. This CDR3 spans 14 amino acids.

The chain is built from TRBV7-2 and TRBJ1-3; TRBD1 aligns across 9 bases. The junction had 1 base not matched to a gene; V was cut back by 1 base and J by 3 bases. This CDR3 spans 15 amino acids. Germline CDR1 reads SGHTA; CDR2 reads FQGNSA. Written as DNA, the CDR3 is TGTGCCAGCAGCTTAGACAGGGGGCGTGGAAACACCATATATTTT. Residues: CASSLDRGRGNTIYF.

This chain links TRBV30 with TRBJ2-6; maybe TRBD2 (6 bases). The CDR3 spans 15 residues. Germline CDR1 and CDR2: GTSNPN and SVGIG (reference sequence). The ends were cut back, 5 bases at V and 0 bases at J, with 11 bases in the middle. Here the CDR3 reads CAWGAGSSGANVLTF. The CDR3 DNA reads as TGTGCCTGGGGGGCCGGGAGCTCTGGGGCCAACGTCCTGACTTTC. Based on the CDR3 plus reference TRBV30 and TRBJ2-6, the full variable domain is SQTIHQWPATLVQPVGSPLSLECTVEGTSNPNLYWYRQAAGRGLQLLFYSVGIGQISSEVPQNLSASRPQDRQFILSSKKLLLSDSGFYLCAWGAGSSGANVLTFGAGSRLTVL.

This clone was seen just once. This chain links TRBV4-3 with TRBJ2-5; tentative D call: TRBD1 (5 bases). The V gene's germline CDR1 is LGHNA and CDR2 YSLEER. V was pared by 0 bases and J by 7 bases, with 15 bases between. The CDR3 runs to 15 residues. The CDR3 DNA reads TGCGCCAGCAGCCAAGATCGGGCAGGGAAGGGGACCCAGTACTTC. It yields the protein CASSQDRAGKGTQYF.

This clone occurred a few times. This chain joins TRBV4-3 and TRBJ1-1, with no clear D. CDR3 length: 16 residues. Germline V gives CDR1 LGHNA, CDR2 YSLEER. Trimming removed 1 base at V and 8 bases at J, with 20 bases between. The chain's CDR3 is CASSQVVGTGSGEAFF. The CDR3 DNA follows: TGCGCCAGCAGCCAAGTCGTTGGCACGGGATCGGGGGAAGCTTTCTTT.

The V gene is TRBV2, the J gene TRBJ2-3; 10 nucleotides match TRBD2. Germline assignment: CDR1 SNHLY and CDR2 FYNNEI. The CDR3 contains 18 residues. V lost 4 bases and J lost 5; bases outside the gene matches: 15. CDR3 in DNA: TGTGCCAGCAGTGGGATATCGGCTAGCGGGGGCCGGGGAGATACGCAGTATTTT. Residues: CASSGISASGGRGDTQYF.

The sample holds a few counts of this clone. The V gene is TRBV11-2, the J gene TRBJ2-7; 8 positions agree with TRBD1. This CDR3 contains 13 residues. Germline CDR1 SGHAT, CDR2 FQNNGV. V lost 1 base and J lost 6; bases outside the gene matches: 2. The chain's CDR3 is CASSLGDRGEQYF. DNA for the CDR3: TGTGCCAGCAGCTTAGGAGACAGGGGCGAGCAGTACTTC. Filled out from reference TRBV11-2 and TRBJ2-7, the complete variable domain reads EAGVAQSPRYKIIEKRQSVAFWCNPISGHATLYWYQQILGQGPKLLIQFQNNGVVDDSQLPKDRFSAERLKGVDSTLKIQPAKLEDSAVYLCASSLGDRGEQYFGPGTRLTVT.

DNA of the CDR3: TGTGCCAGTAGCCCCGGACAGGGGCTGACAGATACGCAGTATTTT. Protein: CASSPGQGLTDTQYF. The genes are TRBV19 and TRBJ2-3, with 9 bases matching TRBD1. This CDR3 comprises 15 residues. Per the germline V gene, CDR1 is LNHDA and CDR2 is SQIVND (reference sequence). Trimming cost V 6 bases and J 3 bases; bases outside gene matches: 7. The full variable domain, rest sourced from reference TRBV19 and TRBJ2-3, is DGGITQSPKYLFRKEGQNVTLSCEQNLNHDAMYWYRQDPGQGLRLIYYSQIVNDFQKGDIAEGYSVSREKKESFPLTVTSAQKNPTAFYLCASSPGQGLTDTQYFGPGTRLTVL.

The chain employs TRBV7-9 and TRBJ2-5; D gene unclear. V shed 5 bases and J shed 5 bases, with 9 bases lying between them. This CDR3 contains 12 residues. The germline gives CDR1 SEHNR, CDR2 FQNEAQ (reference sequence). CDR3 protein: CASSTLTETQYF. The CDR3 region has the DNA TGTGCCAGCAGCACACTCACGGAGACCCAGTACTTC.

The chain carries TRBV15 and TRBJ2-1; TRBD1 matches at 8 bases. Trimming removed 3 bases from V and 2 bases from J; junction bases left unmatched: 6. Germline V lookup: CDR1 LNHNV, CDR2 YYDKDF (reference sequence). This CDR3 has 16 residues. CDR3 nucleotides: TGTGCCACCAGCAGCCCTGACAGGGGTACCTACAATGAGCAGTTCTTC. Its translation: CATSSPDRGTYNEQFF.

The CDR3 DNA follows: TGCGCCAGCAGCCAAGGGAATGAAAAACTGTTTTTT. Protein: CASSQGNEKLFF. V usage is TRBV4-3 and J usage is TRBJ1-4, with D unclear. Trimming pared 1 base from V and 5 bases from J, leaving 2 bases between. The CDR3 contains 12 residues. Germline V gene sequence: CDR1 LGHNA, CDR2 YSLEER.

The V call is TRBV9, the J call TRBJ1-1, with D unclear. Germline-derived CDR1 and CDR2 are SGDLS and YYNGEE. This CDR3 spans 13 amino acids. Trimming removed 0 bases from V and 3 bases from J, with 6 bases in between. CDR3 in amino acids: CASSVEGDTEAFF. CDR3 nucleotide sequence: TGTGCCAGCAGCGTAGAGGGAGACACTGAAGCTTTCTTT.

The chain recombines TRBV7-3 with TRBJ2-3; TRBD1 might be the D (6 bases). The germline gives CDR1 SGHTA, CDR2 FQGTGA. Trimming stripped 5 bases from V and 4 bases from J, with 13 bases between. This CDR3 contains 14 residues. Here the CDR3 DNA reads TGTGCCAGCAGCCCTCAGGGGTGGGCAGATACGCAGTATTTT. It translates to CASSPQGWADTQYF.

The V and J genes are TRBV5-4 and TRBJ2-5; 10 bases line up with TRBD1. The CDR3 extends over 14 amino acids. V was pared by 3 bases and J by 6 bases, with 5 bases of the junction left unmatched. In germline, CDR1 is SGHNT, CDR2 YYREEE (reference sequence). The chain's CDR3 is CASSSGQGIKTQYF. The CDR3 DNA sequence: TGTGCCAGCAGCTCGGGACAGGGGATAAAGACCCAGTACTTC.

On this clone itself: The identical CDR3 is also encoded by other nucleotide sequences in the sample. The chain has TRBV5-1 and TRBJ2-2, with 7 bases lining up with TRBD1. Germline CDR1 is SGHRS and CDR2 is YFSETQ. The CDR3 runs to 15 residues. The trim removed 0 bases at V and 4 bases at J, leaving 3 bases unmatched. For the CDR3, the DNA is TGCGCCAGCAGCTTGGAGGGGGCCCGCACCGGGGAGCTGTTTTTT. This translates into CASSLEGARTGELFF.

The V call is TRBV29-1, the J call TRBJ2-7; possible D gene TRBD1, 6 bases. V dropped 3 bases and J dropped 4 bases, with 7 bases sitting between them. The CDR3 is 11 amino acids. The germline V gene has CDR1 SQVTM and CDR2 ANQGSEA. The CDR3: CSVEGTYEQYF. CDR3 DNA sequence: TGCAGCGTTGAGGGGACATACGAGCAGTACTTC.